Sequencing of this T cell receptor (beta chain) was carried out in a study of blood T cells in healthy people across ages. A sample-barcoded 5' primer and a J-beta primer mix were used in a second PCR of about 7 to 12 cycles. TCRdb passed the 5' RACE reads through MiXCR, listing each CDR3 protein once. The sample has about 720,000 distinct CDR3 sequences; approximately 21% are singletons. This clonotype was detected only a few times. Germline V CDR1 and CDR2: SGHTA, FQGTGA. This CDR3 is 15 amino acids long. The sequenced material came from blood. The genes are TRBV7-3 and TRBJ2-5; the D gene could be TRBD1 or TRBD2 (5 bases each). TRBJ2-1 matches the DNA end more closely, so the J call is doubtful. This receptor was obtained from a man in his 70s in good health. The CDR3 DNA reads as TGTGCCAGCAGCTTTCTGGGTGGGGGTTACAATGAGCAGTTCTTC. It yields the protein CASSFLGGGYNEQFF.